These 26 T cell receptor beta chains came from one sample sequenced in a study of shared T cell receptors in the human thymus. The repertoire was sequenced with immunoSEQ multiplex PCR; TCRdb's copy has only in-frame clones and lacks some. The sample has hundreds of thousands of clones; about 90% are singletons. These same records also appear under a second study, on human thymus T cells.

Sequencing input: thymocytes. The receptors shown here come from a boy in the first two years of life with a congenital heart defect.

Concerning this clone: Other DNA sequences in the sample encode the same CDR3. The J gene is TRBJ2-7, the V gene TRBV18, with a tentative D call TRBD1 (6 bases). Germline V CDR1 and CDR2: KGHSH, LQKENI. The CDR3 extends over 13 amino acids. Trimming cost V 3 bases and J 2 bases, with 8 bases left between them. The CDR3 region is CASSPTGPYEQYF. As DNA, the CDR3 is TGTGCCAGCTCACCGACAGGCCCCTACGAGCAGTACTTC.

The CDR3 DNA reads TGTGCCAGCAGCCAAGATGCGGGGGTGTGGAACACCGGGGAGCTGTTTTTT. It yields the protein CASSQDAGVWNTGELFF. This rearrangement joins TRBV4-2 to TRBJ2-2; TRBD2 agrees at 7 bases. There are 17 residues in the CDR3. Trimming at V came to 0 bases and at J to 1 base, leaving 5 bases not matched to a gene. CDR1 LGHNA and CDR2 YNFKEQ come from the germline V gene.

This chain links TRBV9 with TRBJ2-1; TRBD2 matches 12 bases. The germline V gene has CDR1 SGDLS and CDR2 YYNGEE. This CDR3 has 16 amino acids. J lost 9 bases, V lost 3 bases, and 10 bases had no gene match. The DNA for the CDR3 is TGTGCCAGCAGCGCGAATCTAGCGGGGGGGCCCATTGAGCAGTTCTTC. Its translation: CASSANLAGGPIEQFF. Supplemented by reference TRBV9 and TRBJ2-1, the full variable domain reads DSGVTQTPKHLITATGQRVTLRCSPRSGDLSVYWYQQSLDQGLQFLIQYYNGEERAKGNILERFSAQQFPDLHSELNLSSLELGDSALYFCASSANLAGGPIEQFFGPGTRLTVL.

The rearrangement joins TRBV30 to TRBJ2-7; TRBD1 aligns across 10 bases. J gave up 6 bases and V 1 base, and 12 bases lay outside the gene matches. Germline V gene data show CDR1 as GTSNPN and CDR2 as SVGIG (reference sequence). This CDR3 has 16 amino acids. In DNA, the CDR3 is TGTGCCTGGAGTGAAAAGGGCAGGACAGGGGGGTTCGAGCAGTACTTC. The encoded protein is CAWSEKGRTGGFEQYF.

The V gene is TRBV29-1, the J gene TRBJ1-5; 7 bases are shared with TRBD1. The CDR3 consists of 12 residues. V lost 4 bases and J lost 4; bases outside the gene matches: 1. Germline CDR1 is SQVTM and CDR2 is ANQGSEA. Written as DNA, the CDR3 is TGCAGCGTTGTCAGGGGGAATCAGCCCCAGCATTTT. Translated, it gives CSVVRGNQPQHF.

The rearrangement uses TRBV5-4 and TRBJ2-7; TRBD2 agrees at 9 bases. Germline values: CDR1 SGHNT, CDR2 YYREEE (reference sequence). Losses at the gene ends were 0 bases for V and 1 base for J; bases not matched to a gene: 5. CDR3 size: 16 residues. CDR3 sequence: CASSLGGAGGSYEQYF. The DNA of the CDR3 is TGTGCCAGCAGCTTGGGAGGGGCGGGAGGGTCCTACGAGCAGTACTTC. The full variable domain, its missing parts supplied by reference TRBV5-4 and TRBJ2-7, is ETGVTQSPTHLIKTRGQQVTLRCSSQSGHNTVSWYQQALGQGPQFIFQYYREEENGRGNFPPRFSGLQFPNYSSELNVNALELDDSALYLCASSLGGAGGSYEQYFGPGTRLTVT.

The chain carries TRBV5-8 and TRBJ2-1; 12 bases line up with TRBD1. Germline CDR1 is SGHTS and CDR2 is YDEGEE. CDR3 length: 20 amino acids. The J segment lost 1 base and the V segment lost 3 bases, leaving 14 bases of the junction unmatched. CDR3 nucleotides: TGTGCCAGCAGCTGTGATACCGGGACAGGGGGCTTGGGGTCCTACAATGAGCAGTTCTTC. Protein: CASSCDTGTGGLGSYNEQFF.

V usage is TRBV28 and J usage is TRBJ1-4; D uncertain. Germline V gene sequence: CDR1 MDHEN, CDR2 SYDVKM. The CDR3 sequence is 14 residues long. V was shortened by 7 bases and J by 1 base, with 10 bases between the two germline ends. The CDR3: CASTEARTNEKLFF. As DNA, the CDR3 is TGTGCCAGCACCGAGGCAAGAACTAATGAAAAACTGTTTTTT.

This chain joins TRBV4-3 and TRBJ2-5; TRBD1 aligns across 8 bases. The CDR3 length is 16 residues. Trimming removed 2 bases from V and 2 bases from J; junction bases left unmatched: 7. CDR1 is LGHNA and CDR2 is YSLEER in the germline V gene. The DNA for the CDR3 is TGCGCCAGCAGCCAAAACAGGGGGTGGATGCAAGAGACCCAGTACTTC. Translation gives CASSQNRGWMQETQYF.

The chain employs TRBV7-9 and TRBJ2-7, with TRBD1 matching over 7 bases. Germline V gives CDR1 SEHNR, CDR2 FQNEAQ (reference sequence). The CDR3 loop spans 17 amino acids. Trimming cost V 3 bases and J 5 bases; bases outside gene matches: 16. CDR3 bases: TGTGCCAGCAGCTTCTACTACCGGGACAGAAGAACCCACGAGCAGTACTTC. Its protein is CASSFYYRDRRTHEQYF.

As for this clone: The CDR3 end shows no conserved phenylalanine or tryptophan, and so a read error is likely. V is TRBV25-1 and J is TRBJ1-2, with a weak D call TRBD1 (6 bases). CDR1 is MGHDK, CDR2 SYGVNS, per germline. V was trimmed by 5 bases and J by 4 bases, leaving 23 bases between them. This CDR3 is 17 amino acids long. This CDR3 reads CASSQGQKLGPSYGYTL. The CDR3 DNA is TGTGCCAGCAGTCAGGGACAAAAACTCGGCCCAAGCTATGGCTACACCCTC.

V and J are TRBV7-6 and TRBJ2-3, with TRBD2 identical over 13 bases. The germline CDR1 and CDR2 sequences are SGHVS and FNYEAQ. The CDR3 extends over 17 amino acids. J was trimmed by 4 bases and V by 5 bases; bases with no gene match: 9. The CDR3 spells CASSSYRGTSGADTQYF. The CDR3 DNA reads TGTGCCAGCAGCAGCTACCGGGGGACTAGCGGGGCAGATACGCAGTATTTT.

This chain joins TRBV28 and TRBJ2-7; 8 positions match TRBD1. CDR1 is MDHEN, CDR2 SYDVKM, per germline. This CDR3 region has 14 residues. Losses at the gene ends were 8 bases for V and 7 bases for J; bases not matched to a gene: 13. CDR3 sequence reads: CASHRDRFFLEQYF. As DNA, the CDR3 is TGTGCCAGCCATAGGGACAGGTTTTTTCTGGAGCAGTACTTC.

V is TRBV27 and J is TRBJ2-2, with TRBD1 matching 7 bases. The CDR3 extends over 14 amino acids. Looked up from germline, CDR1 is MNHEY and CDR2 is SMNVEV (reference sequence). The ends lost 7 bases at V and 5 bases at J; junction bases unmatched: 7. The CDR3 sequence: CASKHRGMTGELFF. CDR3 coding DNA: TGTGCCAGCAAACACAGGGGTATGACCGGGGAGCTGTTTTTT.

Points on this clone: Other nucleotide sequences from this sample produce the same CDR3. V and J are TRBV4-3 and TRBJ1-5; D uncertain. CDR1 is LGHNA, CDR2 YSLEER, per germline. Trimming pared 2 bases from V and 5 bases from J, leaving 10 bases between. This CDR3 comprises 14 residues. This CDR3 reads CASSQKPRDQPQHF. Written as DNA, the CDR3 is TGCGCCAGCAGCCAAAAACCGAGGGATCAGCCCCAGCATTTT.

The chain has TRBV28 and TRBJ1-4; D gene ambiguous. CDR1 MDHEN and CDR2 SYDVKM come from the germline V gene. The V and J ends lost 2 bases and 3 bases respectively, with 10 bases between them. The CDR3 length is 15 residues. The CDR3 DNA follows: TGTGCCAGCAGTTTACGGGTGCAGCCTAATGAAAAACTGTTTTTT. The encoded protein is CASSLRVQPNEKLFF.

The chain combines TRBV11-2 with TRBJ2-7, with TRBD1 matching over 7 bases. The CDR3 runs to 14 residues. J was trimmed by 1 base and V by 10 bases; bases with no gene match: 10. Germline V lookup: CDR1 SGHAT, CDR2 FQNNGV. CDR3 coding DNA: TGTGCCACCGTAAAAGGGACAGCGTCCTACGAGCAGTACTTC. This gives the protein CATVKGTASYEQYF.

The chain recombines TRBV7-2 with TRBJ1-1; 7 bases agree with TRBD1. CDR3 length equals 14 residues. The V and J ends lost 8 bases and 9 bases, in that order; junction bases with no gene match: 15. Germline loops: CDR1 SGHTA, CDR2 FQGNSA. The CDR3 DNA sequence: TGTGCCAGCCGAACTTTTGACAGGGCGGAAAAAGCTTTCTTT. Amino acid sequence: CASRTFDRAEKAFF. The full variable domain, completed using reference TRBV7-2 and TRBJ1-1, is GAGVSQSPSNKVTEKGKDVELRCDPISGHTALYWYRQSLGQGLEFLIYFQGNSAPDKSGLPSDRFSAERTGGSVSTLTIQRTQQEDSAVYLCASRTFDRAEKAFFGQGTRLTVV.

This sequence joins TRBV18 and TRBJ2-7, with a possible D match to TRBD1 (6 bases). Germline CDR1 and CDR2: KGHSH and LQKENI. Trimming cost V 3 bases and J 5 bases, with 14 bases left between them. There are 14 residues in the CDR3. Written as DNA, the CDR3 is TGTGCCAGCTCACCGGGGTCCAGGGGACACGAGCAGTACTTC. Translated: CASSPGSRGHEQYF.

This clone appeared a single time. The DNA of the CDR3 is TGCGCCAGCTTGAGGGGGAAGGGTTCACCCCTCCACTTT. It encodes CASLRGKGSPLHF. The J gene is TRBJ1-6, the V gene TRBV10-2; weak D call: TRBD1 (6 bases). The CDR3 spans 13 residues. Germline V lookup: CDR1 WSHSY, CDR2 SAAADI. Trimming cost V 8 bases and J 9 bases, with 14 bases left between them.

For the CDR3, the DNA is TGTGCCAGCAGTACGACAGGGGACTATGGCTACACCTTC. Translated, it gives CASSTTGDYGYTF. The V call is TRBV27, the J call TRBJ1-2; TRBD1 agrees at 8 bases. Germline V gene data show CDR1 as MNHEY and CDR2 as SMNVEV (reference sequence). The CDR3 totals 13 residues. With V trimmed by 5 bases and J by 3 bases, 2 bases remained unmatched.

J is TRBJ1-5 and V is TRBV19; the D gene is possibly TRBD1 (6 bases). The V gene lost 6 bases and the J gene lost 6 bases, with 12 bases spanning the gap. This CDR3 has 13 residues. Germline V gene sequence: CDR1 LNHDA, CDR2 SQIVND (reference sequence). The CDR3 reads CASRTGMGQPQHF. CDR3 in DNA: TGTGCCAGTAGGACAGGTATGGGTCAGCCCCAGCATTTT.

The chain is built from TRBV6-1 and TRBJ1-5, with TRBD1 as a possible D gene (5 bases). The V end lost 4 bases, the J end lost 6 bases, and 13 bases lay between the germline ends. Germline assignment: CDR1 MNHNS and CDR2 SASEGT. The CDR3 runs to 14 residues. The CDR3 is CASSAPGFLQPQHF. In DNA form, the CDR3 reads TGTGCCAGCAGTGCCCCAGGGTTCCTTCAGCCCCAGCATTTT.

The J gene is TRBJ2-2, the V gene TRBV7-2, with a tentative D call TRBD2 (5 bases). Germline V CDR1 and CDR2: SGHTA, FQGNSA. The V and J ends lost 5 bases and 4 bases respectively, with 11 bases between them. The CDR3 is 14 amino acids. The CDR3: CASSGPSSTGELFF. The CDR3 DNA follows: TGTGCCAGCAGCGGGCCTAGCAGCACCGGGGAGCTGTTTTTT.

This rearrangement joins TRBV5-3 to TRBJ1-5; TRBD1 matches at 7 bases. TRBV5-3 is flagged as an ORF with uncertain function. Unmatched junction bases numbered 5, after V lost 2 bases and J lost 3 bases. The CDR3 extends over 15 amino acids. The CDR3 reads CARSFKDRLNQPQHF. Here the CDR3 DNA reads TGTGCCAGAAGCTTCAAGGACAGGCTCAATCAGCCCCAGCATTTT.

J is TRBJ1-3 and V is TRBV2, with a tentative D call TRBD1 (6 bases). Germline assignment: CDR1 SNHLY and CDR2 FYNNEI. The germline V and J ends were trimmed by 2 bases and 4 bases, with 27 bases remaining between them. The CDR3 runs to 20 residues. Here the CDR3 reads CASSESDRPGASVSGNTIYF. The CDR3 DNA sequence: TGTGCCAGCAGTGAATCGGACAGACCCGGAGCGAGTGTATCCGGAAACACCATATATTTT.